These T cell receptor beta chains were read from a single sample in a study of blood T cell repertoires in COVID-19. Profiling relied on immunoSEQ multiplex PCR, and the TCRdb table lists in-frame clones only, not all of them. The data contain just over 650,000 clones, 80% to 90% of them singletons. Sequenced: peripheral blood. The origin of the receptors is a woman younger than 35 with acute or convalescent COVID-19. Each CDR3 is given with its conserved first and last residue. D genes are given only for firm matches. Size is omitted from some rows. Given values are once, few, many or a class for expanded clones.

CDR3 length: 17
J gene: TRBJ2-7
D gene: -
clone size: -
V gene: TRBV28
CDR3 DNA: TGTGCCAGCAGTTTTACAGCCCAAACTTCCTTCCCTGACGAGCAGTACTTC
CDR3 protein: CASSFTAQTSFPDEQYF

CDR3 length: 15
J gene: TRBJ1-2
D gene: -
clone size: -
V gene: TRBV7-9
CDR3 DNA: TGTGCCAGCAGCTTAGACATCGCCCCTAACTATGGCTACACCTTC
CDR3 protein: CASSLDIAPNYGYTF

CDR3 length: 15
J gene: TRBJ1-1
D gene: -
clone size: -
V gene: TRBV7-8
CDR3 DNA: TGTGCCAGCAGCTTCTCCGGAACTATGAACACTGAAGCTTTCTTT
CDR3 protein: CASSFSGTMNTEAFF

CDR3 length: 15
J gene: TRBJ2-1
D gene: -
clone size: -
V gene: TRBV6-4
CDR3 DNA: TGTGCCAGCAGTGACTCGGGCGACCCCTACAATGAGCAGTTCTTC
CDR3 protein: CASSDSGDPYNEQFF

CDR3 length: 12
J gene: TRBJ1-3
D gene: -
clone size: once
V gene: TRBV6-6
CDR3 DNA: TGTGCCAGCAGTTACGGAGCGGACACCATATATTTT
CDR3 protein: CASSYGADTIYF

CDR3 length: 14
J gene: TRBJ1-2
D gene: -
clone size: -
V gene: TRBV19
CDR3 DNA: TGTGCCAGTAGTGGAGCGCTGGGAGGCTATGGCTACACCTTC
CDR3 protein: CASSGALGGYGYTF

CDR3 length: 14
J gene: TRBJ1-5
D gene: -
clone size: -
V gene: TRBV6-6
CDR3 DNA: TGTGCCAGCAGACTCGACCCGGGGGGCCAGCCCCAGCATTTT
CDR3 protein: CASRLDPGGQPQHF

CDR3 length: 14
J gene: TRBJ1-1
D gene: TRBD1
clone size: -
V gene: TRBV5-4
CDR3 DNA: TGTGCCAGCAGCTTTTGGGACAGGAACACTGAAGCTTTCTTT
CDR3 protein: CASSFWDRNTEAFF

CDR3 length: 16
J gene: TRBJ1-4
D gene: TRBD1
clone size: -
V gene: TRBV30
CDR3 DNA: TGTGCCTGGAGGGGTGGACAGGGGCCAACTAATGAAAAACTGTTTTTT
CDR3 protein: CAWRGGQGPTNEKLFF

CDR3 length: 17
J gene: TRBJ2-1
D gene: TRBD1
clone size: -
V gene: TRBV7-8
CDR3 DNA: TGTGCCAGCAGCTTAGCAGGGGGCGCCCAGTTCTACAATGAGCAGTTCTTC
CDR3 protein: CASSLAGGAQFYNEQFF

CDR3 length: 15
J gene: TRBJ1-1
D gene: TRBD1
clone size: -
V gene: TRBV29-1
CDR3 DNA: TGCAGCGTGCCCGGGACAGGGTCGGGGAACACTGAAGCTTTCTTT
CDR3 protein: CSVPGTGSGNTEAFF

CDR3 length: 19
J gene: TRBJ1-2
D gene: TRBD1
clone size: -
V gene: TRBV9
CDR3 DNA: TGTGCCAGCAGCGGCTTCCACGGACAGGCCTTTAAGGGGATCTATGGCTACACCTTC
CDR3 protein: CASSGFHGQAFKGIYGYTF

CDR3 length: 12
J gene: TRBJ2-1
D gene: -
clone size: -
V gene: TRBV4-1
CDR3 DNA: TGCGCCACCCACAACGCCGACAATGAGCAGTTCTTC
CDR3 protein: CATHNADNEQFF

CDR3 length: 15
J gene: TRBJ2-1
D gene: TRBD2
clone size: -
V gene: TRBV6-4
CDR3 DNA: TGTGCCAGCACCCCCCTAGCGGGGGAAGGTAATGAGCAGTTCTTC
CDR3 protein: CASTPLAGEGNEQFF

CDR3 length: 14
J gene: TRBJ2-3
D gene: -
clone size: -
V gene: TRBV21-1
CDR3 DNA: TGTGCCAGCCCTGGGGGCCAGGGGACTAATACGCAGTATTTT
CDR3 protein: CASPGGQGTNTQYF

CDR3 length: 13
J gene: TRBJ1-2
D gene: TRBD1
clone size: -
V gene: TRBV12-3/TRBV12-4
CDR3 DNA: TGTGCCAGCAGTTTGACAGGGACGGGAGGCTACACCTTC
CDR3 protein: CASSLTGTGGYTF

CDR3 length: 15
J gene: TRBJ1-5
D gene: TRBD1
clone size: -
V gene: TRBV5-1
CDR3 DNA: TGCGCCAGCAGCTTGGGGACAGGGAGCAATCAGCCCCAGCATTTT
CDR3 protein: CASSLGTGSNQPQHF

CDR3 length: 16
J gene: TRBJ1-4
D gene: -
clone size: -
V gene: TRBV3-1/TRBV3-2
CDR3 DNA: TGTGCCAGCAGCCACCGAAACAGGGAGGGTGGTGAAAAACTGTTTTTT
CDR3 protein: CASSHRNREGGEKLFF

CDR3 length: 18
J gene: TRBJ2-1
D gene: TRBD1
clone size: -
V gene: TRBV6-6
CDR3 DNA: TGTGCCAGCAGTCGAGGACAGGGGGTACCTTACTCCTACAATGAGCAGTTCTTC
CDR3 protein: CASSRGQGVPYSYNEQFF

CDR3 length: 15
J gene: TRBJ1-4
D gene: -
clone size: -
V gene: TRBV5-1
CDR3 DNA: TGCGCCAGCAGCCCCATCCAGGGATTTGGTGAAAAACTGTTTTTT
CDR3 protein: CASSPIQGFGEKLFF

CDR3 length: 14
J gene: TRBJ1-1
D gene: TRBD1
clone size: -
V gene: TRBV6-5
CDR3 DNA: TGTGCCAGCAGCATGGACAGGGGCCTCACTGAAGCTTTCTTT
CDR3 protein: CASSMDRGLTEAFF

CDR3 length: 13
J gene: TRBJ2-5
D gene: -
clone size: -
V gene: TRBV3-1/TRBV3-2
CDR3 DNA: TGTGCCAGCAGCCAGCCCGACAGGGAGACCCAGTACTTC
CDR3 protein: CASSQPDRETQYF

CDR3 length: 16
J gene: TRBJ2-1
D gene: TRBD2
clone size: -
V gene: TRBV2
CDR3 DNA: TGTGCCAGCAGATCCCGGACTAGCGGGGAGACCAATGAGCAGTTCTTC
CDR3 protein: CASRSRTSGETNEQFF

CDR3 length: 14
J gene: TRBJ1-2
D gene: -
clone size: -
V gene: TRBV9
CDR3 DNA: TGTGCCAGCAGCGACCCTTATACGGACTATGGCTACACCTTC
CDR3 protein: CASSDPYTDYGYTF

CDR3 length: 13
J gene: TRBJ2-7
D gene: -
clone size: -
V gene: TRBV30
CDR3 DNA: TGTGCCTGGAGGAGGGTAGGGTGGTACGAGCAGTACTTC
CDR3 protein: CAWRRVGWYEQYF

CDR3 length: 13
J gene: TRBJ1-2
D gene: -
clone size: few
V gene: TRBV6-5
CDR3 DNA: TGTGCCAGCACCCCCCGGGGTAACTATGGCTACACCTTC
CDR3 protein: CASTPRGNYGYTF

CDR3 length: 13
J gene: TRBJ1-5
D gene: -
clone size: -
V gene: TRBV19
CDR3 DNA: TGTGCCAGTAAAGGGGCCTGGGGTGTAGCCCAGCATTTT
CDR3 protein: CASKGAWGVAQHF

CDR3 length: 12
J gene: TRBJ1-6
D gene: -
clone size: once
V gene: TRBV3-1/TRBV3-2
CDR3 DNA: TGTGCCAGCACCCGGACTTCATCACCCCTCCACTTT
CDR3 protein: CASTRTSSPLHF

CDR3 length: 16
J gene: TRBJ2-1
D gene: TRBD1
clone size: -
V gene: TRBV9
CDR3 DNA: TGTGCCAGCAGCCTAACAGGGGCTGGCTCCTACAATGAGCAGTTCTTC
CDR3 protein: CASSLTGAGSYNEQFF

CDR3 length: 17
J gene: TRBJ1-5
D gene: -
clone size: -
V gene: TRBV7-8
CDR3 DNA: TGTGCCAGCAGCTTAGCGGCCGTGGGGACACATAATCAGCCCCAGCATTTT
CDR3 protein: CASSLAAVGTHNQPQHF

CDR3 length: 14
J gene: TRBJ2-7
D gene: -
clone size: -
V gene: TRBV6-5
CDR3 DNA: TGTGCCAGCAGTTACCTCGGGTCCAACTACGAGCAGTACTTC
CDR3 protein: CASSYLGSNYEQYF

CDR3 length: 15
J gene: TRBJ2-3
D gene: -
clone size: once
V gene: TRBV27
CDR3 DNA: TGTGCCAGCAGAGAGACTAGTATCGGCACAGATACGCAGTATTTT
CDR3 protein: CASRETSIGTDTQYF

CDR3 length: 14
J gene: TRBJ2-7
D gene: -
clone size: -
V gene: TRBV10-3
CDR3 DNA: TGTGCCATCGGGTCACGGGACACCCTAAGCGAGCAGTACTTC
CDR3 protein: CAIGSRDTLSEQYF

CDR3 length: 18
J gene: TRBJ1-2
D gene: TRBD1
clone size: -
V gene: TRBV5-6
CDR3 DNA: TGTGCCAGCAGCTGGGCGGGGGACAGGTTGGACTCCGACTATGGCTACACCTTC
CDR3 protein: CASSWAGDRLDSDYGYTF

CDR3 length: 16
J gene: TRBJ2-7
D gene: -
clone size: -
V gene: TRBV4-3
CDR3 DNA: TGCGCCAGCAGCCAAAATTGGAGGGGGGGTTCCTACGAGCAGTACTTC
CDR3 protein: CASSQNWRGGSYEQYF

CDR3 length: 15
J gene: TRBJ1-3
D gene: -
clone size: -
V gene: TRBV5-1
CDR3 DNA: TGCGCCAGCAGCTCCTCAGGGGACCCTGGAAACACCATATATTTT
CDR3 protein: CASSSSGDPGNTIYF

CDR3 length: 12
J gene: TRBJ2-1
D gene: -
clone size: -
V gene: TRBV27
CDR3 DNA: TGTGCCAGCCGGACAGAAAACAATGAGCAGTTCTTC
CDR3 protein: CASRTENNEQFF

CDR3 length: 13
J gene: TRBJ1-4
D gene: TRBD1
clone size: once
V gene: TRBV19
CDR3 DNA: TGTGCCAGTACCGACAGGGGGGTTGAAAAACTGTTTTTT
CDR3 protein: CASTDRGVEKLFF

CDR3 length: 16
J gene: TRBJ1-1
D gene: -
clone size: -
V gene: TRBV7-6
CDR3 DNA: TGTGCCAGCAGCTTAAGCCCGGGTCACTTGATCACTGAAGCTTTCTTT
CDR3 protein: CASSLSPGHLITEAFF

CDR3 length: 15
J gene: TRBJ1-6
D gene: TRBD1
clone size: once
V gene: TRBV7-8
CDR3 DNA: TGTGCCAGCAGCTCCCCGGGACAGGGGTTAGGGCCCCTCCACTTT
CDR3 protein: CASSSPGQGLGPLHF

CDR3 length: 14
J gene: TRBJ1-2
D gene: TRBD1
clone size: -
V gene: TRBV28
CDR3 DNA: TGTGCCAGCAGATTCCCGGGACAGACCTATGGCTACACCTTC
CDR3 protein: CASRFPGQTYGYTF